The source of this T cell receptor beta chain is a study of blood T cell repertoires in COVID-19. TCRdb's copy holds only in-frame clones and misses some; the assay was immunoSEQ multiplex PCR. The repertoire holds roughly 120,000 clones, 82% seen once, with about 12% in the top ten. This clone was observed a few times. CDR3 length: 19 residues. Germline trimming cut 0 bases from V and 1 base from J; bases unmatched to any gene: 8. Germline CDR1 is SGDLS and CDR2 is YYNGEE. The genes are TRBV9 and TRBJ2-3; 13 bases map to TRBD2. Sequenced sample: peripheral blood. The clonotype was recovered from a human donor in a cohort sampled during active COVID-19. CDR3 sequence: CASSVGLAGGAVGTDTQYF. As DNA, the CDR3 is TGTGCCAGCAGCGTAGGACTAGCGGGGGGTGCCGTTGGCACAGATACGCAGTATTTT.